Sequencing of this T cell receptor (beta chain) was carried out in a study of T-cell reconstitution after alpha-beta-depleted transplantation in children. Trimming took off 1 base at V and 5 bases at J, with 11 bases between the two ends. Germline V gene sequence: CDR1 DFQATT, CDR2 SNEGSKA (reference sequence). This CDR3 comprises 13 residues. Preparation of the TCRbeta library involved a method that used unique molecular identifiers. MiXCR, applied by TCRdb to the PCR reads, yields one record per CDR3 protein. The table lists about 610,000 distinct CDR3 sequences, roughly 10% of them singletons, with 4% in the top ten. This clonotype occurred a few times.

Here the sequenced sample was PBMCs from the stem cell graft donor, taken from the stem cell graft. The source is a human donor who donated a stem cell graft to a child with acute myeloid leukemia. This chain joins TRBV20-1 and TRBJ1-1; unclear D gene. The CDR3 bases are TGCAGTGCTAGAGGGGGAAGAGGTACTGAAGCTTTCTTT. Protein: CSARGGRGTEAFF.